This T cell receptor (beta chain) was obtained from a study of blood T cell repertoires in COVID-19 (TCRdb year 2020). About the investigation overall: The collaborator samples originated in the United States, Italy and Spain and spanned the acute and convalescent phases of COVID-19. Subjects who had been exposed to COVID-19, were actively infected with it, or had recovered from it provided the deeply sampled blood TCRbeta repertoires that made up the dataset. The material from the prospective study consisted of cDNA or gDNA derived from T cells, B-cell-depleted T cells, or PBMCs. The repertoires were released in a freely available public database meant as a resource for research on the immune response to SARS-CoV-2. Samples came from the ongoing ImmuneRACE study (first 160 participants) plus 1,254 subjects from 6 global collaborators. Where available, HLA class I and class II types were taken from metadata supplied by the sample provider and were not determined by assay-based typing. Sample metadata almost always included a de-identified subject ID, COVID-19 status, age in years and sex. Results and caveats for the whole study, not just this receptor: The quantity of clinical and demographic metadata differed by source and by participant and was supplied without curation.

TCRbeta CDR3 regions were amplified from genomic DNA by means of the immunoSEQ Assay, a bias-controlled multiplex PCR. On the authors' methods: Nucleated cell counts per sample were estimated from amplification of reference gene primers within the assay. To quantify the absolute abundance of each unique TCRbeta CDR3 rearrangement, sequence reads were collapsed and filtered. For each sample, productive Simpson clonality was calculated by taking the square root of Simpson's diversity index across productive rearrangements. The table was pulled from immuneACCESS by TCRdb, which kept in-frame rearrangements only. Such tables lose some clones; where checked, under half of the loss comes from unresolved V genes, and the rest has no known cause. V, J and clone size are taken as reported in that table, and D and trimming were inferred from the DNA itself. This sample comprises 40,000 to 60,000 clones, 70% to 85% of them detected only once. About 4.5% of the sample is taken by the ten largest.

The collaborating institutions used their own protocols to collect whole blood in K2EDTA tubes. For TCRbeta analysis, collaborators shipped samples in one of three forms: frozen whole blood, isolated PBMCs, or DNA extracted from either of those sample types. The CDR3 starts with the cysteine, ends with the phenylalanine, and has 12 residues. Only the CDR3 region is kept as DNA, spanning 36 bases read in frame from base 1. V loses 6 bases of germline sequence and J loses 5 bases, and the interval between the two ends is 10 bases. In regard to this clone: Which antigen it targets is not known. Base qualities are missing; no much larger clone stands one base away.

The TCR originated in a man aged 50 to 60 with active COVID-19. The chain employs TRBV12-3 or TRBV12-4 and TRBJ1-1, and the D gene may be TRBD1, 6 bases matching. Input material: peripheral blood. The DNA sequence is given as TGTGCCAGCAGCCCAGGGGAAACTGAAGCTTTCTTT. This encodes CASSPGETEAFF.